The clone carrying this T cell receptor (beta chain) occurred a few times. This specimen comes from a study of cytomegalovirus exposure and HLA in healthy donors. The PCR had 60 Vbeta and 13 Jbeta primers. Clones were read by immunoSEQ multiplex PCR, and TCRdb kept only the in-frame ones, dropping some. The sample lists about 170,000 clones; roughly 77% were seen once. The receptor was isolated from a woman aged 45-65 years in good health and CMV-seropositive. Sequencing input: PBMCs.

CDR3 nucleotide sequence: TGTGCCAGCAGTGAATGGAGGGGACAGCCCCAGCATTTT. It specifies CASSEWRGQPQHF. The V and J genes are TRBV6-1 and TRBJ1-5, with D possibly TRBD1 on 5 matching bases. Per the germline V gene, CDR1 is MNHNS and CDR2 is SASEGT. The CDR3 is 13 residues long. The germline V and J ends were trimmed by 2 bases and 7 bases, with 9 bases remaining between them.